What follows are 12 T cell receptor beta chains derived from one specimen sequenced in a study of radiation and T cells in renal cell carcinoma. This table comes from immunoSEQ multiplex PCR, and its TCRdb copy is limited to in-frame clones, with some not included. The sample carries roughly 82,000 clones, roughly 87% recorded once. Time point specified: blood 4 weeks post-SBRT, at nephrectomy. The treatment: 15 Gy SBRT to primary tumor, nephrectomy 4 weeks later. Sequencing was performed on blood, taken from a patient whose treatment included radiotherapy and nephrectomy. The receptors originated from a woman in her seventies with renal cell carcinoma.

This clone was detected once. V is TRBV5-4 and J is TRBJ1-2, with D possibly being TRBD1 (6 bases). The V gene lost 9 bases and the J gene lost 1 base, with 13 bases spanning the gap. CDR1 and CDR2 from the germline V gene are SGHNT and YYREEE (reference sequence). This CDR3 is built from 13 residues. The CDR3 sequence: CATRDKRNYGYTF. CDR3 nucleotide sequence: TGTGCCACCCGGGACAAGCGTAACTATGGCTACACCTTC.

This chain joins TRBV5-1 and TRBJ2-5; D may correspond to TRBD1 or TRBD2 (6 bases each). This CDR3 comprises 16 residues. With 0 bases removed from V and 5 bases from J, the gap between germline ends came to 17 bases. Germline lookup yields CDR1 SGHRS and CDR2 YFSETQ. CDR3 sequence reads: CASSLAPGAVSETQYF. CDR3 sequence (DNA): TGCGCCAGCAGCTTGGCCCCGGGGGCGGTGAGCGAGACCCAGTACTTC.

The rearrangement joins TRBV30 to TRBJ1-4; D is perhaps TRBD1 (6 bases). V lost 3 bases, J lost 0 bases, and 14 bases lay in between. There are 16 residues in the CDR3. CDR1 GTSNPN and CDR2 SVGIG come from the germline V gene (reference sequence). The CDR3 region is CAWSETTGSTNEKLFF. The CDR3 bases are TGTGCCTGGAGCGAAACAACAGGGTCAACTAATGAAAAACTGTTTTTT.

V usage is TRBV9 and J usage is TRBJ2-7, with a tentative D call TRBD2 (6 bases). Germline assignment: CDR1 SGDLS and CDR2 YYNGEE. The CDR3 covers 13 residues. V was pared by 4 bases and J by 2 bases, with 10 bases between. The DNA for the CDR3 is TGTGCCAGCAGCCCCGGGGGTACCTACGAGCAGTACTTC. Its translation is CASSPGGTYEQYF.

CDR3: CASSQQGQKTYEQYF. The DNA for the CDR3 is TGTGCCAGCAGCCAGCAGGGACAGAAGACCTACGAGCAGTACTTC. The chain recombines TRBV11-1 with TRBJ2-7, with 7 bases identical to TRBD1. With V trimmed by 5 bases and J by 2 bases, 9 bases remained unmatched. Germline V gene data show CDR1 as SGHAT and CDR2 as FQDESV (reference sequence). This CDR3 has 15 amino acids.

J is TRBJ2-1 and V is TRBV30, with 8 bases identical to TRBD1. CDR3 length: 15 amino acids. The J segment lost 4 bases and the V segment lost 3 bases, leaving 8 bases of the junction unmatched. CDR1 and CDR2 (germline): GTSNPN, SVGIG (reference sequence). Here the CDR3 reads CAWRGIGQGYNEQFF. The CDR3 DNA reads TGTGCCTGGAGAGGGATCGGACAGGGTTACAATGAGCAGTTCTTC.

CDR3 protein: CASSLQGSGANVLTF. The CDR3 nucleotides are TGTGCCAGCAGCCTCCAGGGATCTGGGGCCAACGTCCTGACTTTC. The chain joins TRBV5-4 to TRBJ2-6; TRBD1 is a possible D gene (5 bases). The CDR3 is 15 amino acids. Germline V gene data show CDR1 as SGHNT and CDR2 as YYREEE (reference sequence). V lost 4 bases, J lost 1 base, and 9 bases lay in between.

The chain joins TRBV15 to TRBJ2-1, with TRBD2 matching 9 bases. The CDR3 runs 15 residues. Germline lookup yields CDR1 LNHNV and CDR2 YYDKDF (reference sequence). V lost 4 bases and J lost 2; bases outside the gene matches: 3. The CDR3 region is CATSIGGGAYNEQFF. In DNA, the CDR3 is TGTGCCACCAGCATAGGCGGGGGGGCCTACAATGAGCAGTTCTTC.

CDR3: CASSPTRDYEQYF. DNA of the CDR3: TGTGCCAGCAGCCCGACTAGGGACTACGAGCAGTACTTC. J is TRBJ2-7 and V is TRBV6-1, with D possibly being TRBD2 (6 bases). Per the germline V gene, CDR1 is MNHNS and CDR2 is SASEGT. The CDR3 covers 13 residues. The V gene lost 6 bases and the J gene lost 3 bases, with 12 bases spanning the gap.

The rearrangement uses TRBV4-3 and TRBJ1-2; D is unresolved. The CDR3 is 14 residues long. The V and J ends lost 0 bases and 4 bases respectively, with 9 bases between them. Germline V CDR1 and CDR2: LGHNA, YSLEER. The CDR3 DNA reads as TGCGCCAGCAGCCAAGATGGGAACAGCTATGGCTACACCTTC. Amino acids: CASSQDGNSYGYTF.

This chain joins TRBV4-2 and TRBJ1-2, with 9 nucleotides matching TRBD1. This CDR3 spans 15 amino acids. The V gene's germline CDR1 is LGHNA and CDR2 YNFKEQ. V shed 3 bases and J 3 bases; nucleotides not matched to a gene: 5. The DNA of the CDR3 is TGTGCCAGCAGCCAGGAACAGGGGGCGTACTATGGCTACACCTTC. This encodes CASSQEQGAYYGYTF.

This clone was recorded once. The J gene is TRBJ2-2, the V gene TRBV5-6; the D is unclear. The CDR3 is 14 residues long. The germline V gene has CDR1 SGHDT and CDR2 YYEEEE. The V end was cut by 1 base, the J end by 2 bases, with 6 bases between. The CDR3 sequence: CASSLNPNTGELFF. The CDR3 DNA is TGTGCCAGCAGCTTGAATCCCAACACCGGGGAGCTGTTTTTT.